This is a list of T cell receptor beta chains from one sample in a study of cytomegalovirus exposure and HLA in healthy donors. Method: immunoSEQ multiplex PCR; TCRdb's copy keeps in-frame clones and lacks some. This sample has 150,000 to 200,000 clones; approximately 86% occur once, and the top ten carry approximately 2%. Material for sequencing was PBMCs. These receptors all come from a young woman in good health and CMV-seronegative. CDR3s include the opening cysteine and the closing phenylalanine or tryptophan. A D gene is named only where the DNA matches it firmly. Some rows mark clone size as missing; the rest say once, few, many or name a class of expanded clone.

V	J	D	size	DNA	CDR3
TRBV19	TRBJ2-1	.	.	TGTGCCAGTAGTATAGACGGGAGCTCCTACAATGAGCAGTTCTTC	CASSIDGSSYNEQFF
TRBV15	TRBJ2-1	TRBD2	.	TGTGCCACCAGCCCAGGACTAGTTCCCGGAAATGAGCAGTTCTTC	CATSPGLVPGNEQFF
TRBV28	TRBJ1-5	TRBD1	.	TGTGCCAGCAGTATCCAGGACAGGGTGGATCAGCCCCAGCATTTT	CASSIQDRVDQPQHF
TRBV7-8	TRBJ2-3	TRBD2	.	TGTGCCAGCAGCTCCCATCGGACTAGCGGGAGGGCCCCAGATACGCAGTATTTT	CASSSHRTSGRAPDTQYF
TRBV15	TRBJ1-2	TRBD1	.	TGTGCCACCAGCACCTTGGGACAGGGCAACTGGGGCTACCCCTTC	CATSTLGQGNWGYPF
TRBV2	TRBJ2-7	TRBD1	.	TGTGCCAGCAGTGAAAGGACAGGGGGCGCCGAGCAGTACTTC	CASSERTGGAEQYF
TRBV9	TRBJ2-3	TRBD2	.	TGTGCCAGCAGCGCGGGAGGGGCCGTAGATACGCAGTATTTT	CASSAGGAVDTQYF
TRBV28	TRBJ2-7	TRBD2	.	TGTGCCATAGAGACTAGCGGTTCCGAGCAGTACTTC	CAIETSGSEQYF
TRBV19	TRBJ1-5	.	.	TGTGCCAGTAGTATAGATCTAGGTAGCAATCAGCCCCAGCATTTT	CASSIDLGSNQPQHF
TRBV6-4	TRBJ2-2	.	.	TGTGCCAGCAGTTCCCGGGAGCACACCGGGGAGCTGTTTTTT	CASSSREHTGELFF
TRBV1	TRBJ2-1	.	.	TGCACCAGCAGCCAAGAGAGGGTAGCGACCAATGAGCAGTTCTTC	CTSSQERVATNEQFF
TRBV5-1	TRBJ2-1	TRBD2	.	TGCGCCAGCAGCTTGGTGGGAGCGGGATACGGAAATGAGCAGTTCTTC	CASSLVGAGYGNEQFF
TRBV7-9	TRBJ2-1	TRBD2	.	TGTGCCAGCAGCCCAAGACTAGCGGGGGGCTACAATGAGCAGTTCTTC	CASSPRLAGGYNEQFF
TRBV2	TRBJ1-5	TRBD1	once	TGTGCCAGCAGTACCGGGACAGGGGGCTTGGCCCAGCATTTT	CASSTGTGGLAQHF
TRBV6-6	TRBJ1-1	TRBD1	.	TGTGCCAGCAGTTACTCGACAGGGGAGAGCACTGAAGCTTTCTTT	CASSYSTGESTEAFF
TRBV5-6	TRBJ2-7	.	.	TGTGCCAGCAGCCCTAGCTCCTACGAGCAGTACTTC	CASSPSSYEQYF
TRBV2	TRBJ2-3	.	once	TGTGCCAGCAGTGAGCGGGCCAACACAGATACGCAGTATTTT	CASSERANTDTQYF
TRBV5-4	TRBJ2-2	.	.	TGTGCCAGCAGCTTGACAACCGGGGAGCTGTTTTTT	CASSLTTGELFF
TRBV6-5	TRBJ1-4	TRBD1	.	TGTGCCAGCAGTCCAGGGGGCTTTTATGAAAAACTGTTTTTT	CASSPGGFYEKLFF
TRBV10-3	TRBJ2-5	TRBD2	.	TGTGCCATCAGTGCCCCGGGAGGGGGAGAGACCCAGTACTTC	CAISAPGGGETQYF
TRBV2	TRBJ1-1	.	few	TGTGCCAGCAGAGCTCAGACGGGTATGAACACTGAAGCTTTCTTT	CASRAQTGMNTEAFF
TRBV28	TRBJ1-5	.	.	TGTGCCAGCAGTTTATTCAGGGTCCCTAGCAATCAGCCCCAGCATTTT	CASSLFRVPSNQPQHF
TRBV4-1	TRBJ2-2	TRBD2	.	TGCGCCAGCAGCCCTCGGGGGGGGGCCAACACCGGGGAGCTGTTTTTT	CASSPRGGANTGELFF
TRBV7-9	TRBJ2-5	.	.	TGTGCCAGCAGCTTCAAAGGGGTAGGGGAGACCCAGTACTTC	CASSFKGVGETQYF
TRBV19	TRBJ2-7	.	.	TGTGCCAGTAGTATAGGCGAGAGGGTCGAGCAGTACTTC	CASSIGERVEQYF
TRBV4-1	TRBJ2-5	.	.	TGCGCCAGCAGCTATACCCGATCAGAGGCCCAGTACTTC	CASSYTRSEAQYF
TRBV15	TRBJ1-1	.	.	TGTGCCACCAGCATAGGACACGAGAACACTGAAGCTTTCTTT	CATSIGHENTEAFF
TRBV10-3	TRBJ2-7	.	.	TGTGCCATCAGTGAGCCTCAAACAGGGATCTACGAGCAGTACTTC	CAISEPQTGIYEQYF
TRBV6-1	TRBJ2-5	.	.	TGTGCCAGCAGTGAACTGTTGAGGGAGACCCAGTACTTC	CASSELLRETQYF
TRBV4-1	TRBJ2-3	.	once	TGCGCCAGCAGCACACCGGGTCGCACAGATACGCAGTATTTT	CASSTPGRTDTQYF
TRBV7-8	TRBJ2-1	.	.	TGTGCCAGCAGCCTAGAGGGGTGGGCAGGATCATTCAATGAGCAGTTCTTC	CASSLEGWAGSFNEQFF
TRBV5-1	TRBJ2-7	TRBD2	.	TGCGCCAGCAGCTTGGTTGGCGGGAGAACCTACGAGCAGTACTTC	CASSLVGGRTYEQYF
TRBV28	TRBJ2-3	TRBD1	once	TGTGCCAGCAGTTTTCCCCCGACAGGGTCCCTAGATACGCAGTATTTT	CASSFPPTGSLDTQYF
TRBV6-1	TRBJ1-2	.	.	TGTGCCAGCAGCTACGGGAAATACTATGGCTACACCTTC	CASSYGKYYGYTF
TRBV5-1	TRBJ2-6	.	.	TGCGCCAGCGGAGAATACAGGTCACACTCTGGGGCCAACGTCCTGACTTTC	CASGEYRSHSGANVLTF
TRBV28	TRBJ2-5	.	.	TGTGCCAGCAGGAACCGACAGGCCCGGAGAGAGACCCAGTACTTC	CASRNRQARRETQYF
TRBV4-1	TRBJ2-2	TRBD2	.	TGCGCCAGCAGCCACGTACTAGCGGGGGTAAACACCGGGGAGCTGTTTTTT	CASSHVLAGVNTGELFF
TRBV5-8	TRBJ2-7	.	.	TGTGCCAGCAGCTTGGACCGGGTCAACGAGGTCTACGAGCAGTACTTC	CASSLDRVNEVYEQYF
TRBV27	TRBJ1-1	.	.	TGTGCCAGCGATAAGGCTGGGAGGGCGACCGCTGAAGCTTTCTTT	CASDKAGRATAEAFF
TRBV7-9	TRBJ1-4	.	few	TGTGCCAGCAGCTGGGGAGGGCATGAAAAACTGTTTTTT	CASSWGGHEKLFF
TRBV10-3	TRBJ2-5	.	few	TGTGCCACCAGACAAGAACCTTCCCAAGAGACCCAGTACTTC	CATRQEPSQETQYF
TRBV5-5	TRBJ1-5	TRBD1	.	TGTGCCAGCAGCTCCGGGACAGGGCCTTCTAATCAGCCCCAGCATTTT	CASSSGTGPSNQPQHF
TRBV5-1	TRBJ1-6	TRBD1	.	TGCGCCAGCAGCACTGGACAGGGTAATTCACCCCTCCACTTT	CASSTGQGNSPLHF
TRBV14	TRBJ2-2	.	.	TGTGCCAGCAGCTTACTCGGGGGAAAGGGGACCGGGGAGCTGTTTTTT	CASSLLGGKGTGELFF
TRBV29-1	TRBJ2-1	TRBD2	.	TGCAGCGTTCGCGGGAGGTTCGGCAATGAGCAGTTCTTC	CSVRGRFGNEQFF
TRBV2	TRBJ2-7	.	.	TGTGCCAGCAGTCGGTACGAGCAGTACTTC	CASSRYEQYF
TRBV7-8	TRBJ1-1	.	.	TGTGCCAGCAGCTTAGGCGGAGGGGTGGGCACTGAAGCTTTCTTT	CASSLGGGVGTEAFF
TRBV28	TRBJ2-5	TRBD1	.	TGTGCCAGCAGTGGCCTGGGACAGATAGAAGAGACCCAGTACTTC	CASSGLGQIEETQYF
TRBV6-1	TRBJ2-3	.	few	TGTGCCAGCGGACAGTACACAGATACGCAGTATTTT	CASGQYTDTQYF
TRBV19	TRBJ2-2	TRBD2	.	TGTGCCAGTAGTATACTAGCGGCTCCTAACGCCGGGGAGCTGTTTTTT	CASSILAAPNAGELFF
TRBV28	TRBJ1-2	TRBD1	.	TGTGCCAGCAGCCCGGGACAGACCTATGGCTACACCTTC	CASSPGQTYGYTF